This T cell receptor (beta chain) was identified during a study of shared clonotypes between healthy human individuals. Findings of the study overall: Represented genetic and exposure-history diversity was restricted by having few donors.

When replicate PCRs were run on sorted subsets, they used around 200 ng DNA, about 30,000 T cell genomes. Libraries were prepared by immunoSEQ multiplex PCR; TCRdb keeps only in-frame clonotypes and omits some of them. The data hold about 1.5 million clones, with around 97% observed a single time. On this clone: What it binds is not known.

Looked up from germline, CDR1 is MDHEN and CDR2 is SYDVKM. The CDR3 is made up of 16 amino acids. Trimming shortened V by 2 bases and J by 1 base, and 14 bases separated the two germline ends. The chain couples TRBV28 to TRBJ1-2; D may be TRBD1 (6 bases). Material: naive CD4+ T cells sorted from blood. Indicated subset: CD45RA+ positively selected. The source of this sequence is a man aged 25-45 years in good health. The CDR3 spells CASSLGTPIINYGYTF. CDR3 bases: TGTGCCAGCAGTTTAGGGACACCAATAATTAACTATGGCTACACCTTC.